This T cell receptor beta chain was sequenced in a study of blood T cell repertoires in COVID-19. Study information: PBMCs, B-cell-depleted T cells, or T cells were the source of the cDNA or gDNA that made up the material.

Clones were sequenced by immunoSEQ multiplex PCR, and TCRdb holds only the in-frame ones, with some missing. The sample has some 170,000 clones; around 81% are singletons. In terms of age and location, participants ranged from roughly 18 to 90 years and lived in about 25 US areas. The clonotype was recovered from a man aged 40-49 years who had recovered from COVID-19. Sequenced material: PBMCs or T cells enriched from blood (not recorded which).

CDR3 DNA sequence: TGTGCCAGCAGCCAAGATGGGGGGGGTAAGCAGTTCTTC. Translated, it gives CASSQDGGGKQFF. V and J are TRBV3-1 (or the pseudogene TRBV3-2) and TRBJ2-1; 7 bases line up with TRBD2. Germline V gene lookup returns CDR1 LGHDT and CDR2 YNNKEL (reference sequence). This CDR3 contains 13 residues. Trimming at V came to 0 bases and at J to 11 bases, leaving 4 bases not matched to a gene.